This is a list of T cell receptor beta chains from one sample in a study of regulatory T cells in long-lasting Graves disease. One entry per CDR3 protein, called by TCRdb with MiXCR from the multiplex PCR reads. The sample has more than 300,000 distinct CDR3 sequences; approximately 12% are singletons. This sample was shared with a second study, whose subject was T cells in Graves' hyperthyroidism and ophthalmopathy.

Specimen: peripheral blood mononuclear cells (PBMCs), collected at new diagnosis, from a patient treated with antithyroid drugs. The receptors shown here come from a woman between 18 and 29 years old with Graves disease. Each CDR3 is given without its conserved first and last residue. Clone size is not always given. Where it is, it says once, few, many or a class for expanded clones.

clone_size j_call v_call cdr3_aa
many TRBJ2-7 TRBV6-5 ASSYKRSSYEQY
. TRBJ2-1 TRBV19 ASSIAPPGLAGAGSSYNEQF
many TRBJ2-2 TRBV5-6 ASSPGAHVNTGELF
. TRBJ2-3 TRBV14 ASSQDRDSSRTDTQY
many TRBJ2-2 TRBV28 ASSLVLAGTGELF
few TRBJ2-1 TRBV11-2 ASISVQGSYNEQF
many TRBJ1-2 TRBV24-1 ATSDPTHTHPPARGYT
many TRBJ1-2 TRBV6-1 ASKRLDRGNYGYT
many TRBJ2-1 TRBV11-2 ASSLEGTSGFIL
few TRBJ2-7 TRBV13 ASNSPSGEQY
many TRBJ2-5 TRBV20-1 SAREAGGFETQY
. TRBJ2-3 TRBV7-2 ASSLQVRLAHTDTQY
many TRBJ1-2 TRBV2 ASSLNRNYNYGYT
many TRBJ2-2 TRBV11-2 ASSFPPPPTRNTGELF
many TRBJ2-6 TRBV27 ASKTDYSGANVLT
few TRBJ1-4 TRBV13 ASSQRGSRRIEKLF
many TRBJ2-7 TRBV28 ASSFSGLSYEQY
many TRBJ2-1 TRBV28 ASSFLSFHFDNEQF